These 3 T cell receptor beta chains were all obtained from the same sample, sequenced in a study of cytomegalovirus exposure and HLA in healthy donors. PCR involved 60 Vbeta and 13 Jbeta primers. Using immunoSEQ multiplex PCR, the repertoire was profiled, and TCRdb retains in-frame clones only, with some absent. The profile shows about 220,000 clones, approximately 88% of them singletons. Sequences were obtained from PBMCs. These receptors originate from a boy aged 2 to 9 in good health and CMV-seronegative.

The chain recombines TRBV27 with TRBJ1-1; 7 nucleotides align to TRBD1. There are 15 residues in the CDR3. V lost 5 bases and J lost 0; bases outside the gene matches: 6. Germline V gives CDR1 MNHEY, CDR2 SMNVEV (reference sequence). CDR3 nucleotides: TGTGCCAGCAGTAGGAGGGGGCCCGTGAACACTGAAGCTTTCTTT. Amino acid sequence: CASSRRGPVNTEAFF.

This clone showed up just once. This chain connects TRBV27 to TRBJ2-1; 9 bases are shared with TRBD2. In germline, CDR1 is MNHEY, CDR2 SMNVEV (reference sequence). V trimming: 3 bases; J trimming: 9 bases; junction bases outside the gene matches: 6. This CDR3 is 14 amino acids long. CDR3 sequence reads: CASSFGGSGGEQFF. CDR3 DNA sequence: TGTGCCAGCAGTTTTGGGGGTAGCGGGGGTGAGCAGTTCTTC.

The rearrangement joins TRBV2 to TRBJ2-7, with a tentative D call TRBD2 (5 bases). V was pared by 5 bases and J by 12 bases, with 14 bases between. Germline CDR1 and CDR2: SNHLY and FYNNEI. The CDR3 extends over 11 amino acids. CDR3 coding DNA: TGTGCCAGCAGTCAGGACTTCCCAATGTACTTC. It codes for CASSQDFPMYF.